These 32 T cell receptor beta chains came from one sample sequenced in a study of preoperative IRX-2 immunotherapy in early breast cancer. TCRdb's copy holds only in-frame clones and misses some; the assay was immunoSEQ multiplex PCR. Among tens of thousands of clones, roughly 82% were seen once, and the ten largest hold nearly 1.5%. Treatment: preoperative locoregional IRX-2 cytokine immunotherapy. The source material was lymph node tissue, sampled after IRX-2 immunotherapy. Source of these receptors: a human donor with breast cancer.

This sequence joins TRBV7-8 and TRBJ2-1; 8 bases are shared with TRBD2. The CDR3 extends over 15 amino acids. Germline-derived CDR1 and CDR2 are SGHVS and FQNEAQ. V shed 4 bases and J 10 bases; nucleotides not matched to a gene: 12. CDR3 DNA: TGTGCCAGCAGCTCCGGGGGGGTCAGGGGCTGGGAGCAGTTCTTC. Translating it yields CASSSGGVRGWEQFF.

The V call is TRBV28, the J call TRBJ2-7; possible D gene TRBD2, 6 bases. Germline assignment: CDR1 MDHEN and CDR2 SYDVKM. The CDR3 sequence is 14 residues long. Trimming stripped 1 base from V and 1 base from J, with 8 bases between. CDR3 amino acids: CASSLSGVSYEQYF. The DNA of the CDR3 is TGTGCCAGCAGTTTATCGGGGGTTTCCTACGAGCAGTACTTC. Filled out from reference TRBV28 and TRBJ2-7, the complete variable domain reads DVKVTQSSRYLVKRTGEKVFLECVQDMDHENMFWYRQDPGLGLRLIYFSYDVKMKEKGDIPEGYSVSREKKERFSLILESASTNQTSMYLCASSLSGVSYEQYFGPGTRLTVT.

The rearrangement uses TRBV6-8 and TRBJ2-3, with 7 bases that match TRBD2. J lost 0 bases, V lost 11 bases, and 5 bases had no gene match. CDR3 length equals 13 residues. Germline CDR1 MNHGY, CDR2 SAAAGT. CDR3 amino acids: CAHRLASTDTQYF. CDR3 DNA sequence: TGTGCCCATAGACTAGCTAGCACAGATACGCAGTATTTT.

The V call is TRBV6-8, the J call TRBJ1-5; D is possibly TRBD1 (6 bases). CDR3 length: 15 amino acids. Trimming pared 5 bases from V and 2 bases from J, leaving 13 bases between. Per germline, CDR1 MNHGY and CDR2 SAAAGT. CDR3 loop: CASSRDMGGNQPQHF. Written as DNA, the CDR3 is TGTGCCAGCAGTAGGGACATGGGAGGCAATCAGCCCCAGCATTTT.

The V gene is TRBV28, the J gene TRBJ1-1, with D maybe TRBD1 (6 bases). Germline CDR1 MDHEN, CDR2 SYDVKM. The CDR3 is 15 residues long. Trimming cost V 6 bases and J 0 bases, with 14 bases left between them. The CDR3 DNA reads TGTGCCAGCAGATCCCCGGGACACCTGAACACTGAAGCTTTCTTT. Translated: CASRSPGHLNTEAFF.

The chain joins TRBV11-3 to TRBJ2-3; 10 bases map to TRBD2. V shed 1 base and J 7 bases; nucleotides not matched to a gene: 17. Germline values: CDR1 SGHNT, CDR2 YENEEA. CDR3 length equals 19 residues. The CDR3 coding sequence is TGTGCCAGCAGCTTAGGGGATCCTTTTTTAGCGGGGGGCATTAATACGCAGTATTTT. As protein: CASSLGDPFLAGGINTQYF.

J is TRBJ1-1 and V is TRBV11-3, with TRBD1 as a possible D gene (6 bases). The CDR3 is 17 amino acids. CDR1 is SGHNT, CDR2 YENEEA, per germline. V was clipped by 5 bases and J by 0 bases, with 19 bases between them. Here the CDR3 DNA reads TGTGCCAGCAGCCTAAAGGGTGCAGACAGGTTGAACACTGAAGCTTTCTTT. Amino acids: CASSLKGADRLNTEAFF. Using reference TRBV11-3 and TRBJ1-1 for the parts outside the CDR3, the full variable domain is EAGVVQSPRYKIIEKKQPVAFWCNPISGHNTLYWYLQNLGQGPELLIRYENEEAVDDSQLPKDRFSAERLKGVDSTLKIQPAELGDSAVYLCASSLKGADRLNTEAFFGQGTRLTVV.

This clone has just one count. The CDR3 is CASSLEGQTTREAFF. The CDR3 DNA reads TGTGCCAGCAGCTTAGAGGGACAGACAACCCGAGAAGCTTTCTTT. V gene TRBV11-3 combines with J gene TRBJ1-1, with TRBD1 matching over 7 bases. The CDR3 consists of 15 residues. Per the germline V gene, CDR1 is SGHNT and CDR2 is YENEEA. Trimming took 0 bases from V and 8 from J; bases not matched to a gene: 9.

V is TRBV10-2 and J is TRBJ1-3; tentatively, D is TRBD1 (5 bases). This CDR3 spans 13 amino acids. Trimming cost V 7 bases and J 1 base, with 8 bases left between them. Germline V lookup: CDR1 WSHSY, CDR2 SAAADI. The CDR3 here is CASMEGSGNTIYF. For the CDR3, the DNA is TGCGCCAGCATGGAGGGGTCTGGAAACACCATATATTTT.

The chain recombines TRBV7-4 with TRBJ2-1, with TRBD2 identical over 12 bases. CDR1 and CDR2 from the germline V gene are SGHVT and SQSDAQ. With 5 bases clipped from V and 7 bases from J, the junction kept 6 bases outside the gene matches. The CDR3 is made up of 15 amino acids. The CDR3 is CASSVRTSGINEQFF. CDR3 DNA: TGTGCCAGCAGCGTTAGGACTAGCGGGATAAATGAGCAGTTCTTC.

The V call is TRBV5-1, the J call TRBJ1-1; D is uncertain. The CDR3 is 14 residues long. Trimming pared 1 base from V and 5 bases from J, leaving 12 bases between. Germline values: CDR1 SGHRS, CDR2 YFSETQ. CDR3 region: CASSLIGDRTEAFF. The DNA for the CDR3 is TGCGCCAGCAGCTTGATCGGGGATCGGACTGAAGCTTTCTTT.

This rearrangement joins TRBV7-7 to TRBJ2-3, with 11 bases that match TRBD2. The germline CDR1 and CDR2 sequences are SSHAT and FNYEAQ (reference sequence). The CDR3 has 16 amino acids. V was pared by 3 bases and J by 3 bases, with 5 bases of the junction left unmatched. DNA of the CDR3: TGTGCCAGCAGCTTTAGCGGGGGGGCCGGGACAGATACGCAGTATTTT. Its protein product is CASSFSGGAGTDTQYF.

This clone was observed a handful of times. The V gene is TRBV6-8, the J gene TRBJ1-1, with 7 nucleotides matching TRBD1. Germline V gene data show CDR1 as MNHGY and CDR2 as SAAAGT. This CDR3 spans 14 amino acids. The V segment lost 5 bases and the J segment 7 bases; nucleotides outside the gene matches: 10. This chain's CDR3 is CASSPDRRNGEAFF. For the CDR3, the DNA is TGTGCCAGCAGTCCGGACAGGAGGAACGGTGAAGCTTTCTTT.

This chain joins TRBV11-3 and TRBJ2-2; D is unresolved. The germline gives CDR1 SGHNT, CDR2 YENEEA. The V end was cut by 2 bases, the J end by 7 bases, with 14 bases between. The CDR3 covers 15 residues. The CDR3 nucleotides are TGTGCCAGCAGCTTAACAAGGTCCACCGTCGGGGAGCTGTTTTTT. It yields the protein CASSLTRSTVGELFF.

The chain couples TRBV7-1 to TRBJ1-5; D is perhaps TRBD1 (6 bases). TRBV7-1 falls under the ORF class, with uncertain function. This CDR3 is built from 16 residues. The V and J ends lost 4 bases and 4 bases respectively, with 17 bases between them. In DNA, the CDR3 is TGTGCCAGCAGCTTAGTCTCAGGGGATAGGAATCAGCCCCAGCATTTT. The encoded protein is CASSLVSGDRNQPQHF.

The chain links TRBV4-1 to TRBJ1-5; maybe TRBD1 (5 bases). The CDR3 is 14 amino acids. V lost 2 bases to trimming and J lost 6 bases, with 11 bases between them. Germline lookup yields CDR1 MGHRA and CDR2 YSYEKL. The CDR3 loop is CASSQPGGAQPQHF. The CDR3 nucleotides read TGCGCCAGCAGCCAACCAGGTGGGGCTCAGCCCCAGCATTTT.

This sequence joins TRBV7-6 and TRBJ2-5; D possibly matches TRBD1 or TRBD2 (6 bases each). From germline, CDR1 is SGHVS and CDR2 FNYEAQ. The CDR3 is 16 residues long. V dropped 4 bases and J dropped 5 bases, with 20 bases sitting between them. The CDR3 sequence: CASSSPEGGLGETQYF. Written as DNA, the CDR3 is TGTGCCAGCAGCTCCCCTGAGGGGGGCCTGGGGGAGACCCAGTACTTC.

The V call is TRBV5-1, the J call TRBJ1-5; D is possibly TRBD1 (5 bases). Trimming removed 0 bases at V and 4 bases at J, with 8 bases between. CDR1 is SGHRS and CDR2 is YFSETQ in the germline V gene. The CDR3 is made up of 14 amino acids. In DNA form, the CDR3 reads TGCGCCAGCAGCTTGGCGGGGGGGAATCAGCCCCAGCATTTT. Residues: CASSLAGGNQPQHF.

V is TRBV6-8 and J is TRBJ2-7; TRBD1 agrees at 8 bases. CDR1 and CDR2 (germline): MNHGY, SAAAGT. This CDR3 has 13 amino acids. V shed 8 bases, J shed 2 bases, and the junction held 5 bases outside the gene matches. CDR3 in amino acids: CASWTGFPYEQYF. CDR3 sequence (DNA): TGTGCCAGCTGGACAGGGTTTCCCTACGAGCAGTACTTC.

The rearrangement joins TRBV18 to TRBJ2-7; 7 positions agree with TRBD1. Per germline, CDR1 KGHSH and CDR2 LQKENI. After removal of 4 bases from V and 4 bases from J, the junction contained 13 bases not matched to a gene. The CDR3 runs to 16 residues. The CDR3 nucleotides are TGTGCCAGCTCACTAAGGTCCGGGACAGCCGGGTACGAGCAGTACTTC. It is translated as CASSLRSGTAGYEQYF.

The chain links TRBV6-8 to TRBJ1-3, with D tentatively TRBD1 (5 bases). Germline loops: CDR1 MNHGY, CDR2 SAAAGT. V lost 2 bases, J lost 3 bases, and 8 bases lay in between. The CDR3 extends over 14 amino acids. The CDR3 sequence is CASSYRGSGNTIYF. CDR3 nucleotide sequence: TGTGCCAGCAGTTACCGGGGGAGTGGAAACACCATATATTTT.

This chain uses TRBV6-8 with TRBJ2-6; D uncertain. The CDR3 has 16 residues. Germline CDR1 is MNHGY and CDR2 is SAAAGT. The V end lost 6 bases, the J end lost 3 bases, and 15 bases lay between the germline ends. The CDR3 reads CASRAVDLSGANVLTF. The CDR3 region has the DNA TGTGCCAGCAGAGCAGTGGACCTGAGTGGGGCCAACGTCCTGACTTTC.

This clone was counted a single time. This chain uses TRBV6-8 with TRBJ1-2, with no clear D. The CDR3 contains 13 residues. Germline V gives CDR1 MNHGY, CDR2 SAAAGT. Trimming removed 5 bases from V and 4 bases from J, with 11 bases in between. The CDR3 DNA follows: TGTGCCAGCAGTAAGACTATGACCTATGGCTACACCTTC. Translation: CASSKTMTYGYTF.

This chain links TRBV6-8 with TRBJ1-5; TRBD1 is a possible D gene (5 bases). From germline, CDR1 is MNHGY and CDR2 SAAAGT. The CDR3 has 16 residues. Trimming pared 5 bases from V and 2 bases from J, leaving 16 bases between. DNA for the CDR3: TGTGCCAGCAGTATAGAGGCTGGACAACGCAATCAGCCCCAGCATTTT. This gives the protein CASSIEAGQRNQPQHF.

The chain uses TRBV6-8 and TRBJ2-5, with 7 bases fitting TRBD1. CDR1 is MNHGY, CDR2 SAAAGT, per germline. Trimming cost V 2 bases and J 1 base; bases outside gene matches: 13. CDR3 length equals 18 residues. CDR3 residues: CASSYRKIRTGTQETQYF. In DNA form, the CDR3 reads TGTGCCAGCAGTTACCGCAAAATCCGGACAGGAACCCAAGAGACCCAGTACTTC.

This clone has just one count. V is TRBV29-1 and J is TRBJ2-7; D might be TRBD1 or TRBD2, each matching 5 bases. The CDR3 loop spans 16 amino acids. V lost 6 bases and J lost 2, with 23 bases in between. Germline-derived CDR1 and CDR2 are SQVTM and ANQGSEA. The CDR3 sequence is CSVTTRNPEGPYEQYF. CDR3 bases: TGCAGCGTCACGACAAGGAACCCTGAGGGGCCCTACGAGCAGTACTTC.

This rearrangement joins TRBV19 to TRBJ2-2, with D possibly being TRBD1 or TRBD2 (6 bases each). This CDR3 has 13 amino acids. V gave up 5 bases and J gave up 7 bases, with 11 bases separating them. CDR1 and CDR2 from the germline V gene are LNHDA and SQIVND (reference sequence). CDR3 coding DNA: TGTGCCAGTAGTGCAAGGGGGGTCGGGGAGCTGTTTTTT. Protein: CASSARGVGELFF.

For this clone: Relative to the germline gene, one junction end is altered; a read error may explain this. The chain is built from TRBV6-8 and TRBJ1-2, with D hard to call. Germline V gives CDR1 MNHGY, CDR2 SAAAGT. The length of the CDR3 is 12 residues. The CDR3 loop reads CAISVVNYGYTF. Here the CDR3 DNA reads TGTGCCATCAGTGTAGTGAACTATGGCTACACCTTC.

The chain uses TRBV25-1 and TRBJ1-2; 10 nucleotides line up with TRBD1. Per the germline V gene, CDR1 is MGHDK and CDR2 is SYGVNS. V lost 6 bases, J lost 7 bases, and 5 bases stayed unmatched. The CDR3 sequence is 13 residues long. This chain's CDR3 is CASRPGTGVGYTF. CDR3 DNA sequence: TGTGCCAGCAGACCCGGGACAGGGGTTGGCTACACCTTC.

This clone was seen a single time. This chain connects TRBV6-8 to TRBJ1-2; 9 bases agree with TRBD1. With 3 bases clipped from V and 2 bases from J, the junction kept 7 bases outside the gene matches. The CDR3 contains 16 residues. The germline V gene has CDR1 MNHGY and CDR2 SAAAGT. CDR3 in DNA: TGTGCCAGCAGTTATCTCGGGACAGGGAAAAACTATGGCTACACCTTC. Amino acids: CASSYLGTGKNYGYTF.

This clone turned up a few times. This sequence joins TRBV6-8 and TRBJ1-2, with D uncertain. The CDR3 covers 14 residues. V was clipped by 6 bases and J by 0 bases, with 11 bases between them. Germline V gene data show CDR1 as MNHGY and CDR2 as SAAAGT. The CDR3 nucleotides read TGTGCCAGCAGCTCCCCGTCAGCTAACTATGGCTACACCTTC. This encodes CASSSPSANYGYTF.

The J gene is TRBJ2-3, the V gene TRBV7-1; D gene ambiguous. TRBV7-1 qualifies as an ORF whose function is uncertain. The CDR3 has 16 amino acids. Trimming removed 5 bases at V and 3 bases at J, with 18 bases between. The CDR3 nucleotides are TGTGCCAGCAGCATTGGTTGGGATTTTCGGACAGATACGCAGTATTTT. This gives the protein CASSIGWDFRTDTQYF.